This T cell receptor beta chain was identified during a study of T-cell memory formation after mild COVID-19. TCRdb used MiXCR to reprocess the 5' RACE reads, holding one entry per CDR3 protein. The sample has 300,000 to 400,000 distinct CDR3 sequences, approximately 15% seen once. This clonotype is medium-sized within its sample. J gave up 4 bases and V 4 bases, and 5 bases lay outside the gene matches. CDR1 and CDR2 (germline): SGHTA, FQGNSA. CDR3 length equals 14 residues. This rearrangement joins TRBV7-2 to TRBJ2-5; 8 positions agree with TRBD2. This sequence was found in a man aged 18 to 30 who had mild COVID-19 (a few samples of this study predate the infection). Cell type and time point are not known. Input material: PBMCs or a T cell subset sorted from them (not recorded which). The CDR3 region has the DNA TGTGCCAGCAGCTCCGGGGGGGCCCCAGAGACCCAGTACTTC. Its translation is CASSSGGAPETQYF.